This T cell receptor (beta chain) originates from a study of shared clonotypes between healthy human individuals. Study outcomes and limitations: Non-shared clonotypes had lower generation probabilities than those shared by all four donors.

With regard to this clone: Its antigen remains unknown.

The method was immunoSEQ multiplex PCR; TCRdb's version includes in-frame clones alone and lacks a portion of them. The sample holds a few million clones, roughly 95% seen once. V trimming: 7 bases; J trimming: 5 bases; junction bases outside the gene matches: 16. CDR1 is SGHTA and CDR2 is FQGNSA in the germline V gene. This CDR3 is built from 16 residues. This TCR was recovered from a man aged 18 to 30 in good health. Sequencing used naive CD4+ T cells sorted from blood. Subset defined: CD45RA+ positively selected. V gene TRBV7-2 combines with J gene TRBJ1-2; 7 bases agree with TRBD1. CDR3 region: CASTTLLRDRKYGYTF. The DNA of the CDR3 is TGTGCCAGCACCACTCTTTTGCGGGACAGAAAGTATGGCTACACCTTC.